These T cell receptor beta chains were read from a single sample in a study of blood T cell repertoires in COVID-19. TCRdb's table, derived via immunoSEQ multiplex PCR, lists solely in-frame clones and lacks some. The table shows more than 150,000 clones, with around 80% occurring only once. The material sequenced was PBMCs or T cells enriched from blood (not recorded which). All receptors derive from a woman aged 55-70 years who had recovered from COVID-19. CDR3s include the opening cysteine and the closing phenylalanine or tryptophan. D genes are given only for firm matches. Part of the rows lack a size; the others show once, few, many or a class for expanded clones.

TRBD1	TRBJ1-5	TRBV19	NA	TGTGCCAGTAGTCTGCAGGGGGGTCAGCCCCAGCATTTT	CASSLQGGQPQHF
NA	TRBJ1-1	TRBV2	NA	TGTGCCAGCAGTGAAGCGAACGGGGAAACTGAAGCTTTCTTT	CASSEANGETEAFF
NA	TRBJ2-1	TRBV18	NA	TGTGCCAGCTCACCCCAGCGGACCGTGAACAATGAGCAGTTCTTC	CASSPQRTVNNEQFF
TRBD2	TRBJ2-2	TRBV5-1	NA	TGCGCCAGCAGCTTGGCACTAGCGGGAGGTACCGGGGAGCTGTTTTTT	CASSLALAGGTGELFF
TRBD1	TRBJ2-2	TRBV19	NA	TGTGCCAGTAGTTCACATTACGGACAGGGCACCGGGGAGCTGTTTTTT	CASSSHYGQGTGELFF
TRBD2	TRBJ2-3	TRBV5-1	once	TGCGCCAGCAGCTCAGGGACTAGCGGCAGGAGTACAGATACGCAGTATTTT	CASSSGTSGRSTDTQYF
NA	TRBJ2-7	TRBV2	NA	TGTGCCAGCAGAGAGGGATGGGCGAGCGAGCAGTACTTC	CASREGWASEQYF
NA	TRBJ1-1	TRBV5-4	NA	TGTGCCAGCAGCTTGGGGTGGGGACAAGACACTGAAGCTTTCTTT	CASSLGWGQDTEAFF
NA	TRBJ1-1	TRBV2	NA	TGTGCCAGCAGCGGGACAAAGGGCACTGAAGCTTTCTTT	CASSGTKGTEAFF
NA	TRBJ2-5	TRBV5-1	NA	TGCGCCAGCAGCTTGGACGGGGTATTAGAGACCCAGTACTTC	CASSLDGVLETQYF
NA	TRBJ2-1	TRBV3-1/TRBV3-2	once	TGTGCCAGCAGCCAAGCGGGAGTCGATGGCAATGAGCAGTTCTTC	CASSQAGVDGNEQFF
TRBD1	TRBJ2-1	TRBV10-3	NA	TGTGCCATCAGTGAGGACAGGGGCTACAATGAGCAGTTCTTC	CAISEDRGYNEQFF
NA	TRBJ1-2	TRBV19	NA	TGTGCCAGTAGTGTTTCCAGGGGTGCGAACTATGGCTACACCTTC	CASSVSRGANYGYTF
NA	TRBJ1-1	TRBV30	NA	TGTGCCTGGAGTTGGGCAGGGGCGAGGAACACTGAAGCTTTCTTT	CAWSWAGARNTEAFF
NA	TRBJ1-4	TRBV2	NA	TGTGCCAGCAGTGAAGAGCGGGGCCGGACACTGTTTTTT	CASSEERGRTLFF
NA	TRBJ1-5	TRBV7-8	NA	TGTGCCAGCAGCCCTCGGGGAAGGCCCCAGCATTTT	CASSPRGRPQHF
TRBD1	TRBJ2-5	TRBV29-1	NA	TGCAGCGCAAAAACTACAGGGGGCCTGGAGACCCAGTACTTC	CSAKTTGGLETQYF
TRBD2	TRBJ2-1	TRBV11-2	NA	TGTGCCAGCAGCTTAGTCAGCGGGAGGGTGGATGAGCAGTTCTTC	CASSLVSGRVDEQFF
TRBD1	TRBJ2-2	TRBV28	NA	TGTGCCAGCAGTCCTGCGGGACAGGGGGAGGTGGACACCGGGGAGCTGTTTTTT	CASSPAGQGEVDTGELFF
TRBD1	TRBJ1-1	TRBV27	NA	TGTGCCAGCAGTTTGGGACAGGGGAACACTGAAGCTTTCTTT	CASSLGQGNTEAFF
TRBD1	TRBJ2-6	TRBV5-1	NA	TGCGCCAGCAGCTTACCCCCGGGACAGGTCTACTCTGGGGCCAACGTCCTGACTTTC	CASSLPPGQVYSGANVLTF
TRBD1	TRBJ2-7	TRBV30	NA	TGTGCCTGGAGTGCGACAGGGGGTGAGCAGTACTTC	CAWSATGGEQYF
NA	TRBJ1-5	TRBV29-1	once	TGCAGCGCCGCTATCGCGGGGGGCAATCAGCCCCAGCATTTT	CSAAIAGGNQPQHF
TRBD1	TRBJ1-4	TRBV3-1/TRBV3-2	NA	TGTGCCAGCAGCCAAGCGCGACAGGGGATACGAAAACTGTTTTTT	CASSQARQGIRKLFF
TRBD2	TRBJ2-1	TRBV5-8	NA	TGTGCCAGCAGCTCCGGGACTAGCCCCGCCTACAATGAGCAGTTCTTC	CASSSGTSPAYNEQFF